This record covers a single T cell receptor beta chain. This sample was included in a study of metastatic and nonmetastatic thyroid tumors. The CDR3 has 14 residues. The germline V gene has CDR1 SSHAT and CDR2 FNYEAQ (reference sequence). TCRdb reprocessed the PCR reads via MiXCR. The data hold about 38,000 clones, with 25% to 30% observed a single time. No patient received treatment before thyroid surgery. The chain has TRBV7-7 and TRBJ1-1; maybe TRBD1 (6 bases). Sequencing was performed on blood. This clonotype originated in a female donor with papillary thyroid cancer or a benign thyroid nodule (not recorded which). Some clones in this sample may be carry-over from other donors' samples. The CDR3 sequence is CASGLWGAYTEAFF. In DNA, the CDR3 is TGTGCTAGCGGGCTTTGGGGGGCGTACACTGAAGCTTTCTTT. Full variable domain (missing parts from reference TRBV7-7 and TRBJ1-1): GAGVSQSPRYKVTKRGQDVTLRCDPISSHATLYWYQQALGQGPEFLTYFNYEAQPDKSGLPSDRFSAERPEGSISTLTIQRTEQRDSAMYRCASGLWGAYTEAFFGQGTRLTVV.